These 2 T cell receptor beta chains were all obtained from the same sample, sequenced in a study of T cell repertoires in cytomegalovirus infection. TCRdb reprocessed the reads with MiXCR, giving one entry per CDR3 protein. This sample yields approximately 500,000 distinct CDR3 sequences, of which about 17% are seen a single time; roughly a quarter belongs to the top ten. Sequencing used CD8+ T cells from PBMCs. Every receptor here comes from a human donor in good health (CMV status not recorded). Some clones in this sample may be carry-over from other donors' samples.

There are a few counts of this clonotype. V is TRBV5-6 and J is TRBJ1-3; D is unclear. The CDR3 runs to 16 residues. Germline-derived CDR1 and CDR2 are SGHDT and YYEEEE. V lost 0 bases to trimming and J lost 4 bases, with 14 bases between them. CDR3 in DNA: TGTGCCAGCAGCTTGGAGGGCGAGGGATCGGGAAACACCATATATTTT. This sequence encodes CASSLEGEGSGNTIYF. Using reference TRBV5-6 and TRBJ1-3 for the parts outside the CDR3, the full variable domain is DAGVTQSPTHLIKTRGQQVTLRCSPKSGHDTVSWYQQALGQGPQFIFQYYEEEERQRGNFPDRFSGHQFPNYSSELNVNALLLGDSALYLCASSLEGEGSGNTIYFGEGSWLTVV.

The chain couples TRBV5-5 to TRBJ2-1; D is possibly TRBD1 (6 bases). Germline lookup yields CDR1 SGHKS and CDR2 YYEKEE (reference sequence). The CDR3 sequence is 15 residues long. V was pared by 0 bases and J by 8 bases, with 15 bases between. CDR3 in amino acids: CASSLGAQGWDEQFF. The CDR3 nucleotides are TGTGCCAGCAGCTTGGGGGCACAGGGATGGGATGAGCAGTTCTTC.